Shown below are 15 T cell receptor beta chains from a single sample sequenced in a study of blood T cells in healthy people across ages. A second roughly 6 to 12 cycle PCR used barcoded and J-beta primers. MiXCR, applied by TCRdb to the 5' RACE reads, yields one record per CDR3 protein. The sample consists of more than 700,000 distinct CDR3 sequences, approximately 55% of them appearing once. Source material: blood. The receptors originated from an older man in good health.

This sequence joins TRBV5-1 and TRBJ2-1; no definite D call. The V gene's germline CDR1 is SGHRS and CDR2 YFSETQ. The CDR3 covers 16 residues. Trimming stripped 0 bases from V and 0 bases from J, with 10 bases between. The CDR3 loop is CASSLVRTHSYNEQFF. Here the CDR3 DNA reads TGCGCCAGCAGCTTGGTCCGGACGCACTCCTACAATGAGCAGTTCTTC.

The gene calls are TRBV7-3 and TRBJ2-1; 9 bases are shared with TRBD2. With 3 bases clipped from V and 10 bases from J, the junction kept 10 bases outside the gene matches. Looked up from germline, CDR1 is SGHTA and CDR2 is FQGTGA. There are 15 residues in the CDR3. The DNA for the CDR3 is TGTGCCAGCAGCTTGGCGGGAGGGCCCGGTCAGGAGCAGTTCTTC. Translation gives CASSLAGGPGQEQFF.

Note on this clonotype: A much larger clone lies one base from this, so it may be a read error. The J gene is TRBJ2-7, the V gene TRBV7-6; D uncertain. Germline loops: CDR1 SGHVS, CDR2 FNYEAQ. Trimming shortened V by 1 base and J by 2 bases, and 12 bases separated the two germline ends. The CDR3 length is 15 residues. The CDR3 sequence: CASSLDRWKPYEQYF. The CDR3 nucleotides are TGTGCCAGCAGCTTAGATCGGTGGAAACCCTACGAGCAGTACTTC.

This clonotype was observed a handful of times. The V and J genes are TRBV7-2 and TRBJ1-6; D is perhaps TRBD1 (5 bases). This CDR3 comprises 16 residues. Germline V gene lookup returns CDR1 SGHTA and CDR2 FQGNSA. Trimming took 1 base from V and 3 from J, leaving 10 bases between them. In DNA, the CDR3 is TGTGCCAGCAGCTTAGGGGGACTGATCTATAATTCACCCCTCCACTTT. This encodes CASSLGGLIYNSPLHF.

The rearrangement links TRBV20-1 to TRBJ2-3; maybe TRBD2 (5 bases). V was cut by 0 bases and J by 0 bases, with 10 bases left in between. Germline values: CDR1 DFQATT, CDR2 SNEGSKA (reference sequence). The CDR3 is 15 residues long. This CDR3 reads CSARDRRASTDTQYF. For the CDR3, the DNA is TGCAGTGCTAGAGATCGGCGGGCGAGCACAGATACGCAGTATTTT.

This chain uses TRBV6-2 or TRBV6-3 with TRBJ1-1, with a weak D call TRBD1 (6 bases). Per germline, CDR1 MNHEY and CDR2 SVGEGT. V was cut by 2 bases and J by 3 bases, with 16 bases left in between. The CDR3 runs to 16 residues. CDR3 amino acids: CASSYPEGGWDTEAFF. In DNA form, the CDR3 reads TGTGCCAGCAGTTACCCGGAGGGGGGCTGGGACACTGAAGCTTTCTTT.

This clonotype was found a few times. The chain links TRBV6-6 to TRBJ1-2; D gene ambiguous. CDR1 is MNHNY, CDR2 SVGAGI, per germline (reference sequence). Trimming stripped 7 bases from V and 3 bases from J, with 12 bases between. The CDR3 spans 13 residues. CDR3 residues: CASTRWVDYGYTF. The CDR3 coding sequence is TGTGCCAGCACCCGTTGGGTGGACTATGGCTACACCTTC.

The V call is TRBV6-6, the J call TRBJ1-1; weak D call: TRBD1 (5 bases). V was shortened by 8 bases and J by 5 bases, with 9 bases between the two germline ends. The CDR3 is 11 residues long. Per the germline V gene, CDR1 is MNHNY and CDR2 is SVGAGI (reference sequence). CDR3 amino acids: CASARETEAFF. CDR3 in DNA: TGTGCCAGCGCCAGGGAGACTGAAGCTTTCTTT.

This chain links TRBV9 with TRBJ2-4, with D perhaps being TRBD1 or TRBD2 (5 bases each). CDR1 and CDR2 (germline): SGDLS, YYNGEE. The CDR3 sequence is 13 residues long. V shed 2 bases and J shed 13 bases, with 16 bases lying between them. As DNA, the CDR3 is TGTGCCAGCAGCGTCGGACTCTGGGCAGGGCAGTACTTC. Translating it yields CASSVGLWAGQYF.

The chain combines TRBV28 with TRBJ2-7, with unresolved D. CDR1 and CDR2 (germline): MDHEN, SYDVKM. The CDR3 is 11 residues long. The germline V and J ends were trimmed by 7 bases and 7 bases, with 11 bases remaining between them. The CDR3 protein is CASTFVGEQYF. The CDR3 DNA sequence: TGTGCCAGCACCTTCGTCGGGGAGCAGTACTTC.

As DNA, the CDR3 is TGCGCCAGCAGGCGCTGGACTAGCGAGTACAATGAGCAGTTCTTC. It yields the protein CASRRWTSEYNEQFF. This chain joins TRBV4-1 and TRBJ2-1; 9 bases are shared with TRBD2. Germline V gene data show CDR1 as MGHRA and CDR2 as YSYEKL. The CDR3 is 15 residues long. V shed 6 bases and J 4 bases; nucleotides not matched to a gene: 7.

This clonotype was observed a few times. J is TRBJ2-3 and V is TRBV20-1; the match to TRBD1 covers 8 bases. The CDR3 spans 16 residues. Per germline, CDR1 DFQATT and CDR2 SNEGSKA (reference sequence). V lost 3 bases and J lost 7; bases outside the gene matches: 15. The CDR3, as DNA: TGCAGTGCTAGTCTATTCGGGACAGGTCTAGTGAATACGCAGTATTTT. Amino acids: CSASLFGTGLVNTQYF.

This clonotype was counted between two and nine times. V is TRBV4-2 and J is TRBJ2-5, with 11 bases lining up with TRBD2. With 0 bases clipped from V and 11 bases from J, the junction kept 8 bases outside the gene matches. The germline gives CDR1 LGHNA, CDR2 YNFKEQ. The CDR3 is made up of 15 amino acids. This chain's CDR3 is CASSQDRLAGREQYF. The CDR3 nucleotides read TGTGCCAGCAGCCAAGATCGACTAGCGGGAAGGGAGCAGTACTTC.

The chain is built from TRBV12-3 or TRBV12-4 and TRBJ1-2; D is possibly TRBD1 (6 bases). CDR3 size: 12 residues. Trimming stripped 8 bases from V and 7 bases from J, with 14 bases between. The CDR3, as DNA: TGTGCCAGCGGGAGGGGGGGAGGTGGCTACACCTTC. It translates to CASGRGGGGYTF.

The rearrangement links TRBV5-1 to TRBJ2-5; 11 bases align to TRBD2. CDR1 and CDR2 (germline): SGHRS, YFSETQ. The CDR3 is 14 residues long. The trim removed 3 bases at V and 11 bases at J, leaving 9 bases unmatched. For the CDR3, the DNA is TGCGCCAGCAGCTCTGGACTAGCGGGTGCTGAGCAGTACTTC. This codes for CASSSGLAGAEQYF.